Each of the 10 T cell receptor beta chains below was sequenced from the same sample in a study of CD8+ T cells in alopecia areata. Treatment: oral pan-JAK inhibitor, 5-10 mg twice daily. After isolation, RNA underwent reverse transcription to generate cDNA as the sequencing template. Libraries were prepared by immunoSEQ multiplex PCR; TCRdb keeps only in-frame clonotypes and omits some of them. The profile shows 190,000 or so clones, roughly 53% of them singletons. This material consisted of CD8+ T cells sorted from blood, taken at week 24, from a patient treated with tofacitinib. The receptors were sampled from a human donor with alopecia areata.

The rearrangement uses TRBV6-5 and TRBJ2-7, with 8 bases lining up with TRBD2. The V segment lost 2 bases and the J segment 2 bases; nucleotides outside the gene matches: 8. This CDR3 has 16 amino acids. The germline CDR1 and CDR2 sequences are MNHEY and SVGAGI. CDR3 protein: CASSYAEAGETYEQYF. The DNA for the CDR3 is TGTGCCAGCAGTTACGCCGAAGCGGGGGAGACCTACGAGCAGTACTTC.

This clone has more than one count but fewer than ten. The chain is built from TRBV4-1 and TRBJ2-2; maybe TRBD2 (6 bases). The CDR3 consists of 19 residues. Trimming left V 5 bases short and J 3 bases short, with 25 bases between. Germline V gene data show CDR1 as MGHRA and CDR2 as YSYEKL. The CDR3 coding sequence is TGCGCCAGCAGCAAGTACGGGACTCCCCTTTTTACGGACACCGGGGAGCTGTTTTTT. Translation: CASSKYGTPLFTDTGELFF.

The chain joins TRBV30 to TRBJ1-1; D is perhaps TRBD1 (5 bases). Germline assignment: CDR1 GTSNPN and CDR2 SVGIG (reference sequence). The CDR3 has 11 residues. V was clipped by 3 bases and J by 8 bases, with 10 bases between them. The CDR3 sequence is CAWSPDIEAFF. CDR3 DNA: TGTGCCTGGAGCCCGGACATCGAAGCTTTCTTT. The variable domain in full, with the rest retrieved from reference TRBV30 and TRBJ1-1, is SQTIHQWPATLVQPVGSPLSLECTVEGTSNPNLYWYRQAAGRGLQLLFYSVGIGQISSEVPQNLSASRPQDRQFILSSKKLLLSDSGFYLCAWSPDIEAFFGQGTRLTVV.

With regard to this clone: Within the sample, other DNA sequences also encode this same CDR3. The gene calls are TRBV5-6 and TRBJ2-7; D not resolved. CDR1 SGHDT and CDR2 YYEEEE come from the germline V gene. Deletions cut 5 bases from V and 4 bases from J, with 7 bases between. This CDR3 spans 11 amino acids. In DNA form, the CDR3 reads TGTGCCAGCAGTCTCGGGTACGAGCAGTACTTC. Protein: CASSLGYEQYF.

Here the CDR3 DNA reads TGTGCCAGCAGCGAACACGGACTAGCTTCTGAGCAGTTCTTC. Encoded protein: CASSEHGLASEQFF. The chain joins TRBV9 to TRBJ2-1, with 8 bases identical to TRBD2. This CDR3 is built from 14 residues. Germline CDR1 SGDLS, CDR2 YYNGEE. V shed 3 bases and J 9 bases; nucleotides not matched to a gene: 8.

This rearrangement joins TRBV29-1 to TRBJ1-2; 7 bases map to TRBD1. CDR1 and CDR2 from the germline V gene are SQVTM and ANQGSEA. This CDR3 spans 17 amino acids. V trimming: 0 bases; J trimming: 0 bases; junction bases outside the gene matches: 10. CDR3 in amino acids: CSVEDYKGAHPNYGYTF. The CDR3 nucleotides read TGCAGCGTTGAAGATTATAAGGGGGCTCACCCTAACTATGGCTACACCTTC. The whole variable domain, filled in from reference TRBV29-1 and TRBJ1-2, reads SAVISQKPSRDICQRGTSLTIQCQVDSQVTMMFWYRQQPGQSLTLIATANQGSEATYESGFVIDKFPISRPNLTFSTLTVSNMSPEDSSIYLCSVEDYKGAHPNYGYTFGSGTRLTVV.

The CDR3 loop reads CASSQVFGGREAFF. The CDR3, as DNA: TGCGCCAGCAGCCAAGTTTTCGGGGGGCGAGAAGCTTTCTTT. The rearrangement links TRBV4-1 to TRBJ1-1; D possibly corresponds to TRBD1 (6 bases). Germline assignment: CDR1 MGHRA and CDR2 YSYEKL. V gave up 1 base and J gave up 8 bases, with 14 bases separating them. CDR3 length: 14 residues.

V and J are TRBV9 and TRBJ1-2; D is ambiguous. Germline V gene sequence: CDR1 SGDLS, CDR2 YYNGEE. CDR3 length: 13 amino acids. The ends were cut back, 0 bases at V and 4 bases at J, with 7 bases in the middle. CDR3 nucleotides: TGTGCCAGCAGCGTAGAAAAAGGCTATGGCTACACCTTC. Its translation: CASSVEKGYGYTF.

The CDR3 DNA sequence: TGTGCCAGCGGCCCGGGGGATACGCAGTATTTT. The encoded protein is CASGPGDTQYF. The chain couples TRBV6-6 to TRBJ2-3, with D perhaps TRBD2 (5 bases). Germline assignment: CDR1 MNHNY and CDR2 SVGAGI (reference sequence). V lost 8 bases and J 6 bases, leaving 9 bases between the germline ends. The CDR3 runs to 11 residues.

The chain combines TRBV4-1 with TRBJ2-1; 7 positions agree with TRBD1. There are 13 residues in the CDR3. Trimming cost V 3 bases and J 9 bases; bases outside gene matches: 5. Germline V gene data show CDR1 as MGHRA and CDR2 as YSYEKL. The CDR3 DNA follows: TGCGCCAGCAGCCACCTACAGGGGCCTGAGCAGTTCTTC. As protein: CASSHLQGPEQFF.